By sample share, the clone carrying this TCR beta chain is medium-sized (0.01 to 0.1%). Germline values: CDR1 MGHRA, CDR2 YSYEKL. The CDR3 is 18 residues long. Trimming took 4 bases from V and 6 from J, leaving 22 bases between them. This entry is derived from a study of blood T cell repertoires in COVID-19. Study summary: Collection of acute and convalescent COVID-19 samples took place in the United States, Italy and Spain.

Enrollment of patients from Seattle took place during active infection, with longitudinal follow-up. Clones were read by immunoSEQ multiplex PCR, and TCRdb kept only the in-frame ones, dropping some. The sample records approximately 250,000 clones, 75% to 90% being singletons. The receptor was isolated from a woman in her sixties or seventies with COVID-19, enrolled during active disease. The sample consisted of peripheral blood. The chain uses TRBV4-1 and TRBJ1-6; D perhaps matches TRBD1 (5 bases). In nucleotides, the CDR3 is TGCGCCAGCAGCCCGAAGGTTACAGGATTACTTAGTAATTCACCCCTCCACTTT. It yields the protein CASSPKVTGLLSNSPLHF.